The rows below give T cell receptor beta chains drawn from one sample of a study of blood T cells in healthy people across ages. TCRdb processed the 5' RACE reads anew with MiXCR; each CDR3 protein has one entry. The table includes some 1.4 million distinct CDR3 sequences, 40% to 50% detected once. Sequencing was performed on blood. These receptor sequences come from a woman aged 18 to 35 in good health. The CDR3 runs from the conserved cysteine through the conserved F or W. Rows may omit the clone size; those that give it use once, few, many or a size class.

TRBV12-3/TRBV12-4,NA,CASSDWTGETGELFF
TRBV28,NA,CASSCYFAGVCQPQHF
TRBV19,NA,CASSSTPGRENTIYF
TRBV30,NA,CAWSVPGRIEAFF
TRBV15,few,CATSSGGQWNEQFF
TRBV29-1,NA,CSSISGLHSDTQYF
TRBV4-2,NA,CASSQSAGVDETQYF
TRBV7-8,NA,CASIERGGIFTGELFF
TRBV20-1,NA,CSVIYMDRGRDGYTF
TRBV12-3/TRBV12-4,NA,CAIRALRPPLDTEAFF